This TCR beta chain was recovered during a study of T cell changes during pregnancy in multiple sclerosis. The table came from immunoSEQ multiplex PCR; TCRdb's copy has only in-frame clones and leaves some out. The data contain roughly 48,000 clones, around 90% of them singletons. This specimen consisted of CD4+ T cells from peripheral blood mononuclear cells, obtained in the second trimester of pregnancy. This clonotype originated in a female donor with multiple sclerosis, enrolled in a pregnancy study.

The CDR3 nucleotides read TGCGCCAGCAGCCCGGGCGGGTACGAGCAGTACTTC. Its translation is CASSPGGYEQYF. The chain couples TRBV5-1 to TRBJ2-7, with a tentative D call TRBD2 (5 bases). Looked up from germline, CDR1 is SGHRS and CDR2 is YFSETQ. V was shortened by 4 bases and J by 4 bases, with 9 bases between the two germline ends. CDR3 length: 12 amino acids. The full variable domain, rest sourced from reference TRBV5-1 and TRBJ2-7, is KAGVTQTPRYLIKTRGQQVTLSCSPISGHRSVSWYQQTPGQGLQFLFEYFSETQRNKGNFPGRFSGRQFSNSRSEMNVSTLELGDSALYLCASSPGGYEQYFGPGTRLTVT.